Shown below are 26 T cell receptor beta chains from a single sample sequenced in a study of shared clonotypes between healthy human individuals. The assay was immunoSEQ multiplex PCR, and TCRdb's table has in-frame clones only and misses some. The sample holds about 1 million clones, 75% seen once. Input material: memory CD4+ T cells sorted from blood. The subset was: CD45RA-negative fraction. The receptor set was obtained from a man between 18 and 35 years old in good health.

This clone was observed a handful of times. The chain recombines TRBV6-1 with TRBJ1-1; unclear D gene. The CDR3 is made up of 14 amino acids. Trimming removed 6 bases from V and 0 bases from J, with 11 bases in between. The germline V gene has CDR1 MNHNS and CDR2 SASEGT. CDR3 sequence: CASRENEVNTEAFF. CDR3 in DNA: TGTGCCAGCAGAGAGAACGAGGTGAACACTGAAGCTTTCTTT.

This chain uses TRBV7-9 with TRBJ1-3, with D maybe TRBD1 (6 bases). CDR3 length equals 14 residues. V was clipped by 7 bases and J by 3 bases, with 13 bases between them. Germline V gene sequence: CDR1 SEHNR, CDR2 FQNEAQ (reference sequence). CDR3 nucleotides: TGTGCCAGCACCCGGACAGATCTTGGAAACACCATATATTTT. It translates to CASTRTDLGNTIYF.

The CDR3, as DNA: TGCAGCGTTCAGCCCTCAGCGGATCGGAACACCGGGGAGCTGTTTTTT. Translating gives CSVQPSADRNTGELFF. The chain joins TRBV29-1 to TRBJ2-2; D is perhaps TRBD2 (5 bases). The CDR3 extends over 16 amino acids. V shed 5 bases and J shed 1 base, with 17 bases lying between them. The V gene's germline CDR1 is SQVTM and CDR2 ANQGSEA.

This chain links TRBV15 with TRBJ1-4; no reliable D call. Germline CDR1 LNHNV, CDR2 YYDKDF (reference sequence). The CDR3 has 12 residues. Trimming removed 4 bases at V and 7 bases at J, with 7 bases between. The CDR3 bases are TGTGCCACCAGCAATAAGGCTGAAAAACTGTTTTTT. Protein sequence: CATSNKAEKLFF.

V usage is TRBV6-1 and J usage is TRBJ2-7; the D call may be TRBD1 or TRBD2 (5 bases each). CDR1 is MNHNS and CDR2 is SASEGT in the germline V gene. This CDR3 is 13 amino acids long. The V end lost 8 bases, the J end lost 1 base, and 12 bases lay between the germline ends. Written as DNA, the CDR3 is TGTGCCAGCTCCTGGGACCGATCCTACGAGCAGTACTTC. It codes for CASSWDRSYEQYF.

This clone was counted only a few times. The rearrangement joins TRBV5-4 to TRBJ2-1; 7 bases fit TRBD2. Looked up from germline, CDR1 is SGHNT and CDR2 is YYREEE (reference sequence). After removal of 0 bases from V and 5 bases from J, the junction contained 8 bases not matched to a gene. CDR3 length: 16 amino acids. For the CDR3, the DNA is TGTGCCAGCAGCTTGGTTTTGTCAGCGGGGCACAATGAGCAGTTCTTC. Translating gives CASSLVLSAGHNEQFF.

This clone was found a few times. The chain links TRBV2 to TRBJ1-1; D remains unclear. Germline V gives CDR1 SNHLY, CDR2 FYNNEI. The ends were cut back, 4 bases at V and 3 bases at J, with 9 bases in the middle. The CDR3 has 13 amino acids. The DNA of the CDR3 is TGTGCCAGCAGTGTGGGCTACTACACTGAAGCTTTCTTT. Its protein product is CASSVGYYTEAFF.

The table lists this clone with a count of one. The rearrangement links TRBV10-2 to TRBJ2-1; 15 nucleotides agree with TRBD2. The CDR3 length is 14 residues. J lost 8 bases, V lost 6 bases, and 2 bases had no gene match. Germline assignment: CDR1 WSHSY and CDR2 SAAADI. The CDR3 coding sequence is TGCGCCAGCAGAGGACTAGCGGGGGGGCATGAGCAGTTCTTC. Its translation: CASRGLAGGHEQFF.

V gene TRBV2 combines with J gene TRBJ2-7, with D uncertain. Trimming stripped 4 bases from V and 9 bases from J, with 13 bases between. Germline V gives CDR1 SNHLY, CDR2 FYNNEI. The CDR3 has 12 residues. The CDR3 here is CASSGEAWGQYF. CDR3 coding DNA: TGTGCCAGCAGTGGTGAGGCCTGGGGGCAGTACTTC.

This rearrangement joins TRBV5-5 to TRBJ1-5; a weak D match, TRBD1 (5 bases). The CDR3 covers 14 residues. Germline V CDR1 and CDR2: SGHKS, YYEKEE (reference sequence). V gave up 0 bases and J gave up 6 bases, with 10 bases separating them. The CDR3 loop reads CASSLGDGAQPQHF. CDR3 nucleotide sequence: TGTGCCAGCAGCTTGGGGGACGGGGCTCAGCCCCAGCATTTT. Full variable domain (remainder filled in from reference TRBV5-5 and TRBJ1-5): DAGVTQSPTHLIKTRGQQVTLRCSPISGHKSVSWYQQVLGQGPQFIFQYYEKEERGRGNFPDRFSARQFPNYSSELNVNALLLGDSALYLCASSLGDGAQPQHFGDGTRLSIL.

The chain is built from TRBV19 and TRBJ1-3; D ambiguous. The germline V and J ends were trimmed by 5 bases and 2 bases, with 10 bases remaining between them. CDR3 size: 14 residues. Germline CDR1 reads LNHDA; CDR2 reads SQIVND (reference sequence). The CDR3 region is CASSESAPGNTIYF. As DNA, the CDR3 is TGTGCCAGTAGTGAAAGTGCTCCTGGAAACACCATATATTTT.

The rearrangement joins TRBV11-1 to TRBJ2-7; D uncertain. Per germline, CDR1 SGHAT and CDR2 FQDESV (reference sequence). The CDR3 runs 11 residues. Trimming removed 5 bases at V and 1 base at J, with 3 bases between. In DNA, the CDR3 is TGTGCCAGCAGCCGATCCTACGAGCAGTACTTC. Its translation is CASSRSYEQYF.

The chain joins TRBV5-1 to TRBJ1-1; D gene unclear. The CDR3 contains 14 residues. Germline V lookup: CDR1 SGHRS, CDR2 YFSETQ. V was pared by 5 bases and J by 7 bases, with 18 bases between. CDR3 residues: CASSNMFGVDEAFF. The CDR3 DNA follows: TGCGCCAGCAGTAACATGTTTGGGGTCGATGAAGCTTTCTTT.

Only a few counts were recorded for this clone. J is TRBJ1-1 and V is TRBV9; TRBD1 matches at 11 bases. Losses at the gene ends were 5 bases for V and 4 bases for J; bases not matched to a gene: 4. Per germline, CDR1 SGDLS and CDR2 YYNGEE. The CDR3 is 14 amino acids. CDR3 nucleotides: TGTGCCAGCAGGCCTGGACAGGGGGCCACTGAAGCTTTCTTT. Protein product: CASRPGQGATEAFF. Drawing the rest from reference TRBV9 and TRBJ1-1, the complete variable domain is DSGVTQTPKHLITATGQRVTLRCSPRSGDLSVYWYQQSLDQGLQFLIQYYNGEERAKGNILERFSAQQFPDLHSELNLSSLELGDSALYFCASRPGQGATEAFFGQGTRLTVV.

A note on this clone: The likely explanation is a read error, given a far larger clone one base away. The chain combines TRBV7-9 with TRBJ1-1; D gene ambiguous. V was clipped by 2 bases and J by 1 base, with 5 bases between them. The CDR3 consists of 13 residues. Per germline, CDR1 SEHNR and CDR2 FQNEAQ (reference sequence). The CDR3, as DNA: TGTGCCAGCAGCTTAATAGAGAACACTGAAGCTTTCTTT. Encoded protein: CASSLIENTEAFF.

This clone turned up a few times. The V call is TRBV5-1, the J call TRBJ1-2; maybe TRBD1 (6 bases). The CDR3 totals 15 residues. The V gene lost 1 base and the J gene lost 6 bases, with 16 bases spanning the gap. Germline lookup yields CDR1 SGHRS and CDR2 YFSETQ. The CDR3 bases are TGCGCCAGCAGCTTGAGGCCAGGGGATGGGGATGGCTACACCTTC. It specifies CASSLRPGDGDGYTF.

This clone has only a few counts. Within the sample, other DNA sequences also encode this same CDR3. This chain joins TRBV6-1 and TRBJ1-5, with unresolved D. The V end lost 3 bases, the J end lost 4 bases, and 7 bases lay between the germline ends. CDR3 length equals 13 residues. Germline values: CDR1 MNHNS, CDR2 SASEGT. Here the CDR3 DNA reads TGTGCCAGCAGTGATTTGGGAAATCAGCCCCAGCATTTT. Translation: CASSDLGNQPQHF.

The chain couples TRBV18 to TRBJ2-2; the D gene is possibly TRBD1 (6 bases). Trimming shortened V by 3 bases and J by 6 bases, and 11 bases separated the two germline ends. Germline V gene sequence: CDR1 KGHSH, CDR2 LQKENI. This CDR3 has 14 residues. This CDR3 is CASSPQGTAGELFF. As DNA, the CDR3 is TGTGCCAGCTCACCCCAGGGGACCGCCGGGGAGCTGTTTTTT.

The chain uses TRBV4-1 and TRBJ2-3; 8 nucleotides agree with TRBD2. The V gene end was trimmed by 1 base and the J gene end by 2 bases; junction bases not matched to a gene: 5. Germline V gene data show CDR1 as MGHRA and CDR2 as YSYEKL. The CDR3 covers 16 residues. CDR3 region: CASSQGAGGFTDTQYF. The CDR3 DNA sequence: TGCGCCAGCAGCCAAGGGGCGGGGGGATTCACAGATACGCAGTATTTT.

The chain is built from TRBV15 and TRBJ1-6; D not certain. CDR1 and CDR2 (germline): LNHNV, YYDKDF (reference sequence). Trimming stripped 3 bases from V and 6 bases from J, with 6 bases between. CDR3 size: 13 residues. CDR3 residues: CATSSNINSPLHF. The CDR3 DNA is TGTGCCACCAGCAGTAACATTAATTCACCCCTCCACTTT.

This chain uses TRBV5-1 with TRBJ1-1, with D hard to call. The germline V gene has CDR1 SGHRS and CDR2 YFSETQ. The V end was cut by 0 bases, the J end by 3 bases, with 9 bases between. The CDR3 length is 14 residues. The CDR3 nucleotides read TGCGCCAGCAGCTTGGCCGGGCCGGACACTGAAGCTTTCTTT. It codes for CASSLAGPDTEAFF.

V and J are TRBV30 and TRBJ2-6; D remains unclear. From germline, CDR1 is GTSNPN and CDR2 SVGIG (reference sequence). V lost 0 bases to trimming and J lost 4 bases, with 10 bases between them. This CDR3 spans 15 amino acids. This CDR3 is CAWSVPIAGANVLTF. Here the CDR3 DNA reads TGTGCCTGGAGTGTCCCAATCGCAGGGGCCAACGTCCTGACTTTC.

In its sample, this clone was seen a few times. This rearrangement joins TRBV10-1 to TRBJ1-6, with a weak D call TRBD1 (5 bases). In germline, CDR1 is WNHNN, CDR2 SYGVQD (reference sequence). CDR3 size: 14 residues. The V end lost 4 bases, the J end lost 9 bases, and 13 bases lay between the germline ends. The CDR3 DNA is TGCGCCAGCAGTGGATCAGGGAATGGTTCACCCCTCCACTTT. It is translated as CASSGSGNGSPLHF.

The chain is built from TRBV7-2 and TRBJ2-3; possible D gene TRBD2, 5 bases. Germline V gene data show CDR1 as SGHTA and CDR2 as FQGNSA. Trimming stripped 5 bases from V and 1 base from J, with 10 bases between. This CDR3 region has 14 residues. CDR3: CASSRGFGTDTQYF. CDR3 nucleotide sequence: TGTGCCAGCAGCCGAGGGTTTGGCACAGATACGCAGTATTTT.

The V gene is TRBV5-6, the J gene TRBJ1-6, with unresolved D. V gave up 2 bases and J gave up 5 bases, with 11 bases separating them. The germline V gene has CDR1 SGHDT and CDR2 YYEEEE. The CDR3 loop spans 15 amino acids. The CDR3 sequence is CASSFMGRDNSPLHF. CDR3 in DNA: TGTGCCAGCAGCTTCATGGGCCGGGATAATTCACCCCTCCACTTT.

DNA of the CDR3: TGTGCCAGCAGCTACTCCAACACCGGGGAGCTGTTTTTT. Its translation is CASSYSNTGELFF. V is TRBV7-6 and J is TRBJ2-2; D call uncertain. The CDR3 runs to 13 residues. The germline CDR1 and CDR2 sequences are SGHVS and FNYEAQ. Trimming removed 4 bases at V and 2 bases at J, with 5 bases between.